These T cell receptor beta chains were read from a single sample in a study of glioma-infiltrating T cells after dendritic cell vaccination. Repertoires were generated with immunoSEQ multiplex PCR, while TCRdb's copy carries only in-frame clones and drops some. The sample shows 90,000 or so clones, about 81% of them seen only once. Sequenced material: blood, taken after dendritic cell vaccination. These TCRs come from a human donor with glioblastoma. Both conserved end residues are part of each CDR3. A D gene is named only where the DNA matches it firmly. Not every row has a clone size; where given, it reads once, few, many or a size class.

J | size | D | V | CDR3 | DNA
TRBJ2-6 | - | TRBD1 | TRBV6-6 | CATEQGALGANVLTF | TGTGCCACCGAACAGGGGGCTCTTGGGGCCAACGTCCTGACTTTC
TRBJ2-5 | - | TRBD1 | TRBV2 | CASLGQGGIQYF | TGTGCCAGCTTGGGACAGGGAGGTATCCAGTACTTC
TRBJ1-5 | - | - | TRBV4-1 | CASSQDPGPNQPQHF | TGCGCCAGCAGCCAAGATCCTGGGCCCAATCAGCCCCAGCATTTT
TRBJ1-2 | - | - | TRBV6-5 | CASSYRQANYGYTF | TGTGCCAGCAGTTATCGGCAGGCTAACTATGGCTACACCTTC
TRBJ1-4 | - | - | TRBV7-9 | CASSLNSGDNEKLFF | TGTGCCAGCAGCTTAAATTCAGGGGATAATGAAAAACTGTTTTTT
TRBJ2-2 | - | - | TRBV11-3 | CASSWGEGELFF | TGTGCCAGCAGCTGGGGGGAGGGGGAGCTGTTTTTT
TRBJ1-2 | - | TRBD1 | TRBV5-4 | CASSLFQGTGKNYGYTF | TGTGCCAGCAGCTTGTTTCAGGGGACAGGGAAAAACTATGGCTACACCTTC
TRBJ1-1 | - | - | TRBV9 | CASSLLGQTNTEAFF | TGTGCCAGCAGCCTTCTAGGACAGACGAACACTGAAGCTTTCTTT
TRBJ1-1 | - | - | TRBV19 | CASSLEGLQTEAFF | TGTGCCAGTAGTCTGGAGGGATTACAAACTGAAGCTTTCTTT
TRBJ1-5 | - | - | TRBV9 | CASSVGHSNQPQHF | TGTGCCAGCAGCGTAGGACACAGCAATCAGCCCCAGCATTTT
TRBJ1-1 | - | - | TRBV7-9 | CASSLEFGMNTEAFF | TGTGCCAGCAGCTTAGAATTCGGGATGAACACTGAAGCTTTCTTT
TRBJ2-1 | - | - | TRBV9 | CASSRRADEQFF | TGTGCCAGCAGCCGCAGGGCGGATGAGCAGTTCTTC
TRBJ1-5 | - | - | TRBV2 | CASSLTDSNQPQHF | TGTGCCAGCAGTTTGACAGACAGCAATCAGCCCCAGCATTTT
TRBJ2-3 | once | - | TRBV5-1 | CASRLGSQFLSSTDTQYF | TGCGCCAGCAGGTTGGGGTCCCAGTTTCTCTCTAGCACAGATACGCAGTATTTT
TRBJ1-3 | few | - | TRBV10-3 | CAISEFPPGNSGNTIYF | TGTGCCATCAGTGAGTTCCCCCCGGGGAACTCTGGAAACACCATATATTTT
TRBJ1-2 | - | - | TRBV5-4 | CASSLGQTGYGYTF | TGTGCCAGCAGCTTGGGCCAGACGGGCTATGGCTACACCTTC
TRBJ2-2 | - | TRBD1 | TRBV15 | CATSSGQGNTGELFF | TGTGCCACCAGCAGCGGACAGGGAAACACCGGGGAGCTGTTTTTT
TRBJ2-2 | - | - | TRBV7-8 | CASSKGGGNTGELFF | TGTGCCAGCAGCAAAGGGGGGGGGAACACCGGGGAGCTGTTTTTT
TRBJ2-7 | - | TRBD1 | TRBV7-9 | CASSFDRAEQYF | TGTGCCAGCAGCTTCGACAGGGCCGAGCAGTACTTC
TRBJ1-5 | - | - | TRBV19 | CASSPGQHDQPQHF | TGTGCCAGTAGTCCAGGACAGCACGATCAGCCCCAGCATTTT
TRBJ2-7 | - | TRBD1 | TRBV6-1 | CASSEGTTGAALEYF | TGTGCCAGCAGTGAAGGGACCACAGGGGCCGCGCTGGAGTACTTC
TRBJ1-3 | - | - | TRBV19 | CASNPLSSGNTIYF | TGTGCCAGTAACCCCCTGAGCTCTGGAAACACCATATATTTT
TRBJ1-1 | - | - | TRBV19 | CASSLRTVNLAMNTEAFF | TGTGCCAGTAGTCTACGGACCGTCAACTTAGCGATGAACACTGAAGCTTTCTTT
TRBJ2-1 | once | TRBD2 | TRBV7-3 | CASSLMGLAGEQFF | TGTGCCAGCAGCTTAATGGGACTAGCGGGAGAGCAGTTCTTC
TRBJ1-2 | - | - | TRBV7-3 | CASSAQGQSYGYTF | TGTGCCAGCAGCGCTCAGGGGCAGTCCTATGGCTACACCTTC
TRBJ1-3 | once | - | TRBV15 | CATSRAPGAGNTIYF | TGTGCCACCAGCAGAGCTCCGGGGGCTGGAAACACCATATATTTT
TRBJ1-2 | - | - | TRBV6-5 | CASSYSIQGGTGYTF | TGTGCCAGCAGTTACTCGATCCAGGGAGGGACTGGCTACACCTTC
TRBJ2-2 | - | - | TRBV6-5 | CASSRLQGSGELFF | TGTGCCAGCAGTAGGTTACAGGGTTCCGGGGAGCTGTTTTTT
TRBJ1-5 | - | - | TRBV21-1 | CAAKALVGQPQHF | TGTGCCGCTAAGGCCCTAGTCGGTCAGCCCCAGCATTTT
TRBJ2-5 | - | TRBD1 | TRBV4-1 | CASSQGQGETQYF | TGCGCCAGCAGCCAAGGACAGGGAGAGACCCAGTACTTC
TRBJ1-1 | - | TRBD1 | TRBV30 | CAWSLTGRTEAFF | TGTGCCTGGAGCCTGACAGGGCGGACTGAAGCTTTCTTT
TRBJ1-6 | - | - | TRBV6-6 | CASSGLSRGDSPLHF | TGTGCCAGCAGTGGCCTTTCGCGAGGAGATTCACCCCTCCACTTT
TRBJ2-1 | - | TRBD2 | TRBV5-1 | CASSYRLAGLSYNEQFF | TGCGCCAGCAGCTATAGACTAGCGGGACTCTCCTACAATGAGCAGTTCTTC
TRBJ2-1 | once | - | TRBV15 | CATSRDSRGDNEQFF | TGTGCCACCAGCAGAGATAGCAGGGGAGACAATGAGCAGTTCTTC
TRBJ1-2 | once | - | TRBV5-1 | CASSSRRAGENYGYTF | TGCGCCAGCAGTTCCCGGCGGGCAGGGGAGAACTATGGCTACACCTTC
TRBJ1-1 | - | - | TRBV25-1 | CASRTRSDKNTEAFF | TGTGCCAGCAGGACCCGGTCAGACAAGAACACTGAAGCTTTCTTT
TRBJ1-5 | - | - | TRBV5-6 | CASRVGRSNQPQHF | TGTGCCAGCCGCGTAGGCAGGAGCAATCAGCCCCAGCATTTT
TRBJ2-3 | - | TRBD1 | TRBV5-4 | CASSLGDRGRDTQYF | TGTGCCAGCAGCTTGGGGGACAGGGGTAGAGATACGCAGTATTTT
TRBJ1-2 | - | TRBD1 | TRBV15 | CATSRDVQGSDYTF | TGTGCCACCAGCAGAGATGTACAGGGGAGCGACTACACCTTC
TRBJ2-7 | - | - | TRBV2 | CASTPIRDKNYEQYF | TGTGCCAGCACCCCCATCCGGGACAAAAACTACGAGCAGTACTTC
TRBJ1-4 | - | TRBD1 | TRBV6-1 | CASSETGGSGEKLFF | TGTGCCAGCAGTGAGACAGGGGGTAGTGGTGAAAAACTGTTTTTT
TRBJ2-4 | - | TRBD1 | TRBV5-6 | CASSPGQPGAKNIQYF | TGTGCCAGCAGCCCGGGACAGCCGGGGGCCAAAAACATTCAGTACTTC
TRBJ1-4 | - | TRBD1 | TRBV7-9 | CASSLPQGGEKLFF | TGTGCCAGCAGCCTACCCCAGGGGGGAGAAAAACTGTTTTTT
TRBJ1-2 | - | - | TRBV9 | CASSPTGTNYGYTF | TGTGCCAGCAGCCCTACAGGAACTAACTATGGCTACACCTTC
TRBJ1-4 | few | - | TRBV7-6 | CASSPKGGYGEKLFF | TGTGCCAGCAGCCCGAAGGGAGGGTACGGCGAAAAACTGTTTTTT